These 16 T cell receptor beta chains originate from one sample sequenced in a study of regulatory T cells in long-lasting Graves disease. As to time point: newly diagnosed GD, antithyroid drugs for less than 3 months. The TCR library was made from RNA that had been extracted from PBMCs in TRIzol. Investigators prepared the TCR beta libraries by applying iRepertoire HTBI primers and Arm-PCR of CDR3 regions. TCRdb re-derived calls from the multiplex PCR reads in MiXCR, one entry per CDR3 protein. The table records 350,000 to 550,000 distinct CDR3 sequences, around 15% of them present only once. This sample was shared with a second study, whose subject was T cells in Graves' hyperthyroidism and ophthalmopathy.

This specimen was peripheral blood mononuclear cells (PBMCs), taken at new diagnosis, from a patient treated with antithyroid drugs. The receptors were sampled from a woman aged 45-60 years with Graves disease.

Many counts were recorded for this clonotype. CDR3 sequence reads: CASSQEGPGNTIYF. The CDR3 region has the DNA TGTGCCAGCAGCCAAGAGGGTCCTGGAAACACCATATATTTT. The chain employs TRBV3-1 and TRBJ1-3; D unresolved. V lost 0 bases, J lost 2 bases, and 5 bases lay in between. The CDR3 contains 14 residues. From germline, CDR1 is LGHDT and CDR2 YNNKEL (reference sequence).

For this clonotype: The junction departs from the called germline gene at one end, perhaps through a read error. This chain uses TRBV7-2 with TRBJ1-4; D call uncertain. CDR1 is SGHTA, CDR2 FQGNSA, per germline. There are 16 residues in the CDR3. CDR3 nucleotide sequence: TGTGCCAGCAGCTTAGAATATCGGGATCCTAATGAAAAAGTGTTTTTT. Encoded protein: CASSLEYRDPNEKVFF.

This clonotype was observed a handful of times. The CDR3 reads CASSIGQANSYEQYF. Written as DNA, the CDR3 is TGTGCCAGCAGTATAGGACAGGCTAACTCCTACGAGCAGTACTTC. The V gene is TRBV12-3 or TRBV12-4, the J gene TRBJ2-7; TRBD1 agrees at 7 bases. The CDR3 runs to 15 residues. V lost 5 bases and J lost 0; bases outside the gene matches: 7.

The chain joins TRBV5-1 to TRBJ2-7, with 7 bases fitting TRBD1. The CDR3 sequence is 15 residues long. V trimming: 0 bases; J trimming: 5 bases; junction bases outside the gene matches: 8. The germline CDR1 and CDR2 sequences are SGHRS and YFSETQ. The CDR3 here is CASSLEDRDDHEQYF. CDR3 nucleotide sequence: TGCGCCAGCAGCTTGGAAGACAGGGACGACCACGAGCAGTACTTC.

This clonotype was observed a few times. The chain carries TRBV19 and TRBJ1-5; no clear D gene. The CDR3 has 15 residues. Germline loops: CDR1 LNHDA, CDR2 SQIVND (reference sequence). V was shortened by 4 bases and J by 3 bases, with 13 bases between the two germline ends. The CDR3 bases are TGTGCCAGTAGTAACCAACAAGGCTACAATCAGCCCCAGCATTTT. Translating it yields CASSNQQGYNQPQHF. The variable domain in full, completed from reference TRBV19 and TRBJ1-5, reads DGGITQSPKYLFRKEGQNVTLSCEQNLNHDAMYWYRQDPGQGLRLIYYSQIVNDFQKGDIAEGYSVSREKKESFPLTVTSAQKNPTAFYLCASSNQQGYNQPQHFGDGTRLSIL.

V is TRBV28 and J is TRBJ1-2; no clear D. Germline V gives CDR1 MDHEN, CDR2 SYDVKM. CDR3 length: 13 amino acids. Deletions cut 9 bases from V and 4 bases from J, with 15 bases between. This CDR3 reads CARTSLSLYGYTF. CDR3 DNA: TGTGCCAGAACTTCGCTATCCCTCTATGGCTACACCTTC.

This clonotype has more than one count but fewer than ten. The rearrangement links TRBV24-1 to TRBJ2-2, with D perhaps TRBD2 (6 bases). The CDR3 covers 17 residues. Germline CDR1 reads KGHDR; CDR2 reads SFDVKD. Trimming removed 1 base from V and 1 base from J, with 12 bases in between. The CDR3 nucleotides are TGTGCCACCAGTGATTTAGGCGTAGCGGTGAACACCGGGGAGCTGTTTTTT. It encodes CATSDLGVAVNTGELFF.

This clonotype was counted many times. This sequence joins TRBV2 and TRBJ2-4, with D possibly being TRBD1 (5 bases). Germline V gene lookup returns CDR1 SNHLY and CDR2 FYNNEI. This CDR3 has 14 residues. V was clipped by 0 bases and J by 5 bases, with 8 bases between them. This CDR3 is CASSEAGRENIQYF. In nucleotides, the CDR3 is TGTGCCAGCAGTGAAGCTGGCAGGGAAAACATTCAGTACTTC.

This clonotype was picked up many times. This chain joins TRBV6-1 and TRBJ1-1; D is uncertain. CDR3 length equals 13 residues. V lost 6 bases to trimming and J lost 1 base, with 9 bases between them. The germline V gene has CDR1 MNHNS and CDR2 SASEGT. The CDR3 loop is CASRKQTNTEAFF. The DNA for the CDR3 is TGTGCCAGCAGGAAACAAACGAACACTGAAGCTTTCTTT.

This clonotype was counted many times. The chain recombines TRBV30 with TRBJ2-1; D perhaps matches TRBD2 (5 bases). Trimming cost V 0 bases and J 11 bases, with 14 bases left between them. Germline V gene lookup returns CDR1 GTSNPN and CDR2 SVGIG (reference sequence). The CDR3 totals 13 residues. CDR3: CAWSVGSERKQFF. The CDR3 DNA is TGTGCCTGGAGTGTGGGGAGTGAAAGAAAGCAGTTCTTC.

This clonotype has ten or more counts. The chain combines TRBV20-1 with TRBJ2-3, with D possibly matching TRBD2 (6 bases). CDR1 and CDR2 from the germline V gene are DFQATT and SNEGSKA (reference sequence). This CDR3 contains 16 residues. V was pared by 0 bases and J by 2 bases, with 15 bases between. CDR3 sequence reads: CSARDPRLGATDTQYF. CDR3 coding DNA: TGCAGTGCTAGAGATCCCCGACTAGGAGCCACAGATACGCAGTATTTT.

The sample holds many counts of this clonotype. The chain carries TRBV27 and TRBJ2-5; D not certain. The CDR3 is made up of 14 amino acids. The V end lost 5 bases, the J end lost 5 bases, and 15 bases lay between the germline ends. CDR1 and CDR2 from the germline V gene are MNHEY and SMNVEV (reference sequence). The CDR3 DNA follows: TGTGCCAGCAGTCTGGGCGTGTCCGGGGAGACCCAGTACTTC. It is translated as CASSLGVSGETQYF.

Many counts were recorded for this clonotype. The rearrangement joins TRBV11-2 to TRBJ2-3; 9 bases map to TRBD2. V was clipped by 1 base and J by 2 bases; unmatched bases: 19. CDR1 SGHAT and CDR2 FQNNGV come from the germline V gene. The CDR3 contains 21 residues. CDR3 DNA sequence: TGTGCCAGCAGCTTAGTACTCGCCCCGAGGTTGGGCGGGAGGGCCACAGATACGCAGTATTTT. Protein sequence: CASSLVLAPRLGGRATDTQYF.

This chain uses TRBV27 with TRBJ1-6; no clear D gene. Germline V gives CDR1 MNHEY, CDR2 SMNVEV (reference sequence). V was pared by 5 bases and J by 8 bases, with 10 bases between. The CDR3 extends over 13 amino acids. The chain's CDR3 is CASSPKPYSPLHF. CDR3 nucleotides: TGTGCCAGCAGTCCTAAGCCCTATTCACCCCTCCACTTT.

This clonotype was found many times. The V gene is TRBV2, the J gene TRBJ2-7, with 9 bases that match TRBD1. Germline CDR1 is SNHLY and CDR2 is FYNNEI. The length of the CDR3 is 16 residues. V dropped 4 bases and J dropped 2; count of bases not matched to a gene: 9. The CDR3 here is CASSGPRDRVAYEQYF. CDR3 DNA: TGTGCCAGCAGTGGACCCCGGGACAGGGTAGCCTACGAGCAGTACTTC. Full variable domain (outside the CDR3, taken from reference TRBV2 and TRBJ2-7): EPEVTQTPSHQVTQMGQEVILRCVPISNHLYFYWYRQILGQKVEFLVSFYNNEISEKSEIFDDQFSVERPDGSNFTLKIRSTKLEDSAMYFCASSGPRDRVAYEQYFGPGTRLTVT.

This clonotype was seen a single time. The chain recombines TRBV24-1 with TRBJ1-4; D possibly corresponds to TRBD1 (5 bases). V shed 3 bases and J shed 7 bases, with 17 bases lying between them. Germline V gives CDR1 KGHDR, CDR2 SFDVKD. This CDR3 contains 16 residues. Here the CDR3 reads CATSDPQGPGGEKLFF. DNA of the CDR3: TGTGCCACCAGTGATCCGCAGGGACCCGGGGGTGAAAAACTGTTTTTT.